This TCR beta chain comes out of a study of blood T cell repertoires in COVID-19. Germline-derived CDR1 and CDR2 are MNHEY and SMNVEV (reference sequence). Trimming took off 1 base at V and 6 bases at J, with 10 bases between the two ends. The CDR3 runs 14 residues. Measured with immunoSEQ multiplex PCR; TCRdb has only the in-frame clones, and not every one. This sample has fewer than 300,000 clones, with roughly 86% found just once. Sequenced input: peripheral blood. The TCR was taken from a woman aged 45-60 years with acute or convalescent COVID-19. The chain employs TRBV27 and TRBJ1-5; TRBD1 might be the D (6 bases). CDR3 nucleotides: TGTGCCAGCAGTTTATGGGGCAGGGGTCAGCCCCAGCATTTT. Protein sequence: CASSLWGRGQPQHF.